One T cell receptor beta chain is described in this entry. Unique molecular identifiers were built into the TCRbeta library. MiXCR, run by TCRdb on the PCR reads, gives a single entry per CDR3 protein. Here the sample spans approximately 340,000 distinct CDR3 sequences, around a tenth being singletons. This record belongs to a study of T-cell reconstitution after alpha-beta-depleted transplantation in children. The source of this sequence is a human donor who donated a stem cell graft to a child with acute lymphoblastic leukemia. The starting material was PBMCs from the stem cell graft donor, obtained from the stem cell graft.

The DNA of the CDR3 is TGCGCCAGCAGCCCGGGACCCTGCGAGACCCAGTACTTC. Its translation is CASSPGPCETQYF. V gene TRBV5-1 combines with J gene TRBJ2-5; D may match TRBD1 or TRBD2 (5 bases each). Looked up from germline, CDR1 is SGHRS and CDR2 is YFSETQ. This CDR3 region has 13 residues. The V gene lost 4 bases and the J gene lost 5 bases, with 12 bases spanning the gap.